The rows below give T cell receptor beta chains drawn from one sample of a study of T cell responses to AZD1222 COVID-19 vaccine. Using immunoSEQ multiplex PCR, the repertoire was profiled, and TCRdb retains in-frame clones only, with some absent. The sample includes about 86,000 clones, around 90% seen only once; the top ten take 5.3%. Sequencing was performed on peripheral blood, taken 28 days after the second AZD1222 dose. These receptors all stem from an adult who received the AZD1222 COVID-19 vaccine. Each CDR3 is given with its conserved first and last residue. A D gene is named only where the DNA matches it firmly. Only some rows state a clone size, as once, few, many or a class for expanded clones.

J | size | V | D | CDR3 | DNA
TRBJ2-2 | - | TRBV4-3 | - | CASSQDLGQPNGELFF | TGCGCCAGCAGCCAAGACTTAGGACAGCCAAACGGGGAGCTGTTTTTT
TRBJ2-5 | - | TRBV7-8 | - | CASSLSGVSETQYF | TGTGCCAGCAGCTTATCTGGGGTTTCGGAGACCCAGTACTTC
TRBJ2-1 | - | TRBV4-1 | - | CASSSRGRGGSYNEQFF | TGCGCCAGCAGCTCCCGGGGAAGGGGGGGTTCCTACAATGAGCAGTTCTTC
TRBJ1-1 | - | TRBV19 | - | CASSISGNTEAFF | TGTGCCAGTAGTATTTCGGGGAACACTGAAGCTTTCTTT
TRBJ2-2 | - | TRBV3-1/TRBV3-2 | - | CASSHRGLGTGELFF | TGTGCCAGCAGCCATAGGGGGTTGGGAACCGGGGAGCTGTTTTTT
TRBJ2-7 | - | TRBV6-5 | - | CASKTSRSYEQYF | TGTGCCAGCAAGACATCCAGATCCTACGAGCAGTACTTC
TRBJ1-5 | - | TRBV28 | TRBD1 | CASSLGQGSQPQHF | TGTGCCAGCAGTTTAGGACAGGGTTCGCAGCCCCAGCATTTT
TRBJ1-5 | - | TRBV5-6 | TRBD1 | CASSSGGRYQPQHF | TGTGCCAGCAGCTCAGGGGGCCGCTATCAGCCCCAGCATTTT
TRBJ1-3 | - | TRBV7-2 | - | CASSLVTGRYSGNTIYF | TGTGCCAGCAGCTTAGTGACTGGGAGGTACTCTGGAAACACCATATATTTT
TRBJ1-6 | - | TRBV30 | - | CAWSAQALNSPLHF | TGTGCCTGGAGTGCCCAGGCCTTAAATTCACCCCTCCACTTT
TRBJ2-2 | - | TRBV7-2 | TRBD2 | CASSPGLAGVTGELFF | TGTGCCAGCAGCCCCGGACTAGCGGGGGTAACCGGGGAGCTGTTTTTT
TRBJ1-2 | - | TRBV9 | - | CASSVAGTGGSYGYTF | TGTGCCAGCAGCGTTGCCGGGACGGGAGGCTCCTATGGCTACACCTTC
TRBJ2-3 | - | TRBV11-1 | - | CASSFEPRDTQYF | TGTGCCAGCAGCTTCGAACCTCGGGATACGCAGTATTTT
TRBJ2-7 | - | TRBV28 | - | CASRSGYEQYF | TGTGCCAGCAGGTCTGGGTACGAGCAGTACTTC
TRBJ1-4 | - | TRBV6-6 | TRBD1 | CASSYAGTGGEKLFF | TGTGCCAGCAGTTACGCCGGGACAGGGGGTGAAAAACTGTTTTTT
TRBJ2-7 | - | TRBV5-6 | - | CATQRPGREQYF | TGTGCCACCCAACGCCCAGGGCGCGAGCAGTACTTC
TRBJ1-6 | - | TRBV5-5 | - | CASSLAMQNYNSPLHF | TGTGCCAGCAGCTTGGCCATGCAAAACTATAATTCACCCCTCCACTTT
TRBJ2-2 | - | TRBV18 | - | CASSPLGRSDTGELFF | TGTGCCAGCTCACCCCTGGGCAGGTCGGACACCGGGGAGCTGTTTTTT
TRBJ1-2 | few | TRBV28 | TRBD1 | CASSPQGAHFGYTF | TGTGCCAGCAGTCCACAGGGGGCCCACTTTGGCTACACCTTC
TRBJ2-7 | - | TRBV7-8 | - | CASAGFDSYEQYF | TGTGCCAGCGCGGGGTTCGACTCCTACGAGCAGTACTTC
TRBJ1-6 | - | TRBV5-6 | TRBD1 | CASSPGTANSPLHF | TGTGCCAGCAGCCCGGGGACAGCAAATTCACCCCTCCACTTT
TRBJ1-2 | - | TRBV27 | TRBD1 | CASSLRTGVGGYTF | TGTGCCAGCAGTTTACGGACAGGGGTGGGTGGCTACACCTTC
TRBJ1-1 | - | TRBV9 | - | CASSPTSPGRTEAFF | TGTGCCAGCAGCCCCACTTCTCCCGGGCGCACTGAAGCTTTCTTT
TRBJ1-1 | - | TRBV6-5 | - | CASSYGRGTEAFF | TGTGCCAGCAGTTACGGTCGAGGCACTGAAGCTTTCTTT
TRBJ2-1 | once | TRBV11-2 | - | CASSLGGGFINEQFF | TGTGCCAGCAGCTTAGGGGGGGGCTTTATCAATGAGCAGTTCTTC
TRBJ1-4 | - | TRBV4-1 | TRBD1 | CASSPLDRENEKLFF | TGCGCCAGCAGCCCTTTGGACAGGGAGAATGAAAAACTGTTTTTT
TRBJ1-1 | - | TRBV27 | - | CASSLFPGSEAFF | TGTGCCAGCAGTTTATTTCCAGGGAGCGAAGCTTTCTTT
TRBJ2-1 | few | TRBV29-1 | TRBD2 | CSVGLAGGYNEQFF | TGCAGCGTGGGACTAGCGGGGGGTTACAATGAGCAGTTCTTC
TRBJ1-3 | once | TRBV30 | - | CAWSVGDSGNTIYF | TGTGCCTGGAGTGTGGGTGACTCTGGAAACACCATATATTTT
TRBJ1-6 | few | TRBV27 | - | CASMAGTYSPLHF | TGTGCCAGCATGGCGGGAACTTATTCACCCCTCCACTTT
TRBJ1-1 | - | TRBV7-9 | - | CASTSGGLNTEAFF | TGTGCCAGCACCTCGGGGGGGTTGAACACTGAAGCTTTCTTT
TRBJ2-3 | - | TRBV7-2 | - | CASSLGLMADTQYF | TGTGCCAGCAGCTTAGGACTAATGGCAGATACGCAGTATTTT
TRBJ1-1 | - | TRBV9 | - | CASSTQTGSTEAFF | TGTGCCAGCAGCACCCAAACAGGGAGCACTGAAGCTTTCTTT
TRBJ2-2 | once | TRBV10-1 | - | CASSPKPGDPNTGELFF | TGCGCCAGCAGTCCAAAGCCCGGGGACCCAAACACCGGGGAGCTGTTTTTT
TRBJ1-1 | - | TRBV29-1 | - | CSVDKVNTEAFF | TGCAGCGTTGACAAAGTGAACACTGAAGCTTTCTTT
TRBJ1-2 | few | TRBV15 | TRBD1 | CATSRTGQEINYGYTF | TGTGCCACCAGCAGAACGGGACAGGAGATTAACTATGGCTACACCTTC
TRBJ2-7 | - | TRBV5-6 | - | CASLTRGQGTTSYEQYF | TGTGCCAGCCTTACTCGGGGGCAGGGGACGACCTCCTACGAGCAGTACTTC
TRBJ2-3 | - | TRBV27 | - | CASSLEREGGTDTQYF | TGTGCCAGCAGTTTAGAAAGGGAAGGGGGCACAGATACGCAGTATTTT
TRBJ2-1 | - | TRBV10-3 | - | CAISRGGNEQFF | TGTGCCATCAGTAGAGGAGGAAATGAGCAGTTCTTC
TRBJ2-3 | - | TRBV5-6 | TRBD2 | CASTAGADTQYF | TGTGCCAGCACTGCGGGAGCAGATACGCAGTATTTT
TRBJ1-4 | - | TRBV9 | - | CASSVGAGITATNEKLFF | TGTGCCAGCAGCGTGGGGGCGGGGATAACGGCAACTAATGAAAAACTGTTTTTT
TRBJ2-5 | - | TRBV7-8 | - | CASNTNFGFETQYF | TGTGCCAGCAACACTAACTTCGGATTTGAGACCCAGTACTTC
TRBJ1-6 | few | TRBV7-3 | TRBD1 | CASSPNRGRSNSPLHF | TGTGCCAGCAGCCCGAACAGGGGGCGTAGTAATTCACCCCTCCACTTT
TRBJ2-7 | few | TRBV9 | - | CASSVGGNVYEQYF | TGTGCCAGCAGCGTAGGAGGGAACGTCTACGAGCAGTACTTC
TRBJ1-1 | - | TRBV25-1 | - | CASSESGGLLGAFF | TGTGCCAGCAGTGAATCGGGGGGGCTCCTAGGAGCTTTCTTT
TRBJ1-2 | once | TRBV5-5 | - | CASSPDLGGIGYTF | TGTGCCAGCAGCCCGGATCTTGGGGGAATCGGCTACACCTTC
TRBJ1-2 | - | TRBV6-5 | TRBD1 | CASSYNPYRGNYGYTF | TGTGCCAGCAGTTACAATCCTTACAGGGGGAACTATGGCTACACCTTC
TRBJ1-3 | - | TRBV11-2 | - | CASSSLRGVGNTIYF | TGTGCCAGCAGCTCCTTACGGGGAGTGGGGAACACCATATATTTT
TRBJ2-5 | - | TRBV18 | - | CASSPLISGTDEETQYF | TGTGCCAGCTCACCACTAATTTCCGGGACCGATGAAGAGACCCAGTACTTC
TRBJ2-2 | - | TRBV7-6 | TRBD1 | CASSLGDRRNTGELFF | TGTGCCAGCAGCTTAGGGGACAGGAGGAACACCGGGGAGCTGTTTTTT